These T cell receptor beta chains were read from a single sample in a study of blood T cell repertoires in COVID-19. TCRdb's table, derived via immunoSEQ multiplex PCR, lists solely in-frame clones and lacks some. In the table there are under 200,000 clones, around 85% of which are singletons. The sequenced sample consisted of peripheral blood. Every receptor here comes from a woman older than 75 with acute or convalescent COVID-19. The CDR3 runs from the conserved cysteine through the conserved F or W. A D gene is named only where the DNA matches it firmly. The size entry is marked missing in some rows and otherwise reads once, few, many or a size class.

>NA|TRBV2|TRBJ1-2|NA
TGTGCCAGCAGTGAAGGTCAGGCCGCCACCTATGGCTACACCTTC
CASSEGQAATYGYTF
>TRBD1|TRBV5-4|TRBJ1-4|few
TGTGCCAGCAGCTTATCATCCCCGGGACAGGGCTGGAGAGAAAAACTGTTTTTT
CASSLSSPGQGWREKLFF
>NA|TRBV19|TRBJ2-3|NA
TGTGCCAGTAGTATCCTCCTAGCGAGCACAGATACGCAGTATTTT
CASSILLASTDTQYF
>TRBD2|TRBV4-1|TRBJ2-1|NA
TGCGCCAGCAGCGCAACTAGCGGGACCTACAATGAGCAGTTCTTC
CASSATSGTYNEQFF
>NA|TRBV7-2|TRBJ2-3|NA
TGTGCCAGCAGCTCCGCGGGGGCGAGGACAGATACGCAGTATTTT
CASSSAGARTDTQYF
>NA|TRBV9|TRBJ1-6|NA
TGTGCCAGCGGTCAGTATAATTCACCCCTCCACTTT
CASGQYNSPLHF
>NA|TRBV5-8|TRBJ2-1|NA
TGTGCCAGCAGGGGCCGGGGAGCGAGCTCCTACAATGAGCAGTTCTTC
CASRGRGASSYNEQFF
>NA|TRBV18|TRBJ1-5|NA
TGTGCCAGCTCCAGCGACAGCAATCAGCCCCAGCATTTT
CASSSDSNQPQHF
>TRBD1|TRBV7-9|TRBJ2-3|once
TGTGCCAGCAGCTGGGGACAGGGAATAGATACGCAGTATTTT
CASSWGQGIDTQYF
>TRBD1|TRBV11-3|TRBJ2-7|NA
TGTGCCAGCAGCTCGTCCCCGAGACAGGGGTCCCCCTACGAGCAGTACTTC
CASSSSPRQGSPYEQYF
>NA|TRBV23-1|TRBJ1-5|NA
TGCGCCGGGGCGACAAATCCTCCCAATCAGCCCCAGCATTTT
CAGATNPPNQPQHF
>NA|TRBV6-5|TRBJ1-2|NA
TGTGCCAGCAGTTACTCGGCCGTGGGCCTGTTATCAGCCACCTTC
CASSYSAVGLLSATF